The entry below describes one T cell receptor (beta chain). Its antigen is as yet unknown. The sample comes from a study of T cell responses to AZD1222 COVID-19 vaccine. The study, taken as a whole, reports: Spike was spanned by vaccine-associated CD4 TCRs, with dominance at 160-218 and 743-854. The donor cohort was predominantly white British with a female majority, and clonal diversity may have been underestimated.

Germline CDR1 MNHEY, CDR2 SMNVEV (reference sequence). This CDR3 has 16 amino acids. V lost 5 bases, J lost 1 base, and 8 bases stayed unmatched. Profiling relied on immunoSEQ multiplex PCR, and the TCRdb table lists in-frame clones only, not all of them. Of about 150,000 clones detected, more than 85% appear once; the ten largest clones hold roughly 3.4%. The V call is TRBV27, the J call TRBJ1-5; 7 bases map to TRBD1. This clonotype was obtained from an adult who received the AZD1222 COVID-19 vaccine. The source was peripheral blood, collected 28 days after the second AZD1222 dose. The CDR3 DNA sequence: TGTGCCAGCAGTCCACTAATGACAGGGAGCAATCAGCCCCAGCATTTT. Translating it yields CASSPLMTGSNQPQHF.